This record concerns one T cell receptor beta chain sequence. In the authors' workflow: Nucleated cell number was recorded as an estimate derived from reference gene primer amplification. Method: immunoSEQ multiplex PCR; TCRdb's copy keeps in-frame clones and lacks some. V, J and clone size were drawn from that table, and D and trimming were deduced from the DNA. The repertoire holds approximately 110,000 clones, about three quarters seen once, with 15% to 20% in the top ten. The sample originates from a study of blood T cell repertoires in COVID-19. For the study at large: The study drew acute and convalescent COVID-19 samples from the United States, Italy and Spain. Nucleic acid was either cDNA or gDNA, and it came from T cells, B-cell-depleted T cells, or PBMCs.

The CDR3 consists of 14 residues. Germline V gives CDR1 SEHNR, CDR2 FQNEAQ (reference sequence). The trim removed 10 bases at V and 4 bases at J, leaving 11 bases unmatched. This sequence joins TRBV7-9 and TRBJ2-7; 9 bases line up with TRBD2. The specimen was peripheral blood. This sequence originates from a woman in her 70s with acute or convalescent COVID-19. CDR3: CATSFAGGPYEQYF. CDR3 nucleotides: TGTGCCACTTCTTTCGCGGGGGGGCCTTACGAGCAGTACTTC.